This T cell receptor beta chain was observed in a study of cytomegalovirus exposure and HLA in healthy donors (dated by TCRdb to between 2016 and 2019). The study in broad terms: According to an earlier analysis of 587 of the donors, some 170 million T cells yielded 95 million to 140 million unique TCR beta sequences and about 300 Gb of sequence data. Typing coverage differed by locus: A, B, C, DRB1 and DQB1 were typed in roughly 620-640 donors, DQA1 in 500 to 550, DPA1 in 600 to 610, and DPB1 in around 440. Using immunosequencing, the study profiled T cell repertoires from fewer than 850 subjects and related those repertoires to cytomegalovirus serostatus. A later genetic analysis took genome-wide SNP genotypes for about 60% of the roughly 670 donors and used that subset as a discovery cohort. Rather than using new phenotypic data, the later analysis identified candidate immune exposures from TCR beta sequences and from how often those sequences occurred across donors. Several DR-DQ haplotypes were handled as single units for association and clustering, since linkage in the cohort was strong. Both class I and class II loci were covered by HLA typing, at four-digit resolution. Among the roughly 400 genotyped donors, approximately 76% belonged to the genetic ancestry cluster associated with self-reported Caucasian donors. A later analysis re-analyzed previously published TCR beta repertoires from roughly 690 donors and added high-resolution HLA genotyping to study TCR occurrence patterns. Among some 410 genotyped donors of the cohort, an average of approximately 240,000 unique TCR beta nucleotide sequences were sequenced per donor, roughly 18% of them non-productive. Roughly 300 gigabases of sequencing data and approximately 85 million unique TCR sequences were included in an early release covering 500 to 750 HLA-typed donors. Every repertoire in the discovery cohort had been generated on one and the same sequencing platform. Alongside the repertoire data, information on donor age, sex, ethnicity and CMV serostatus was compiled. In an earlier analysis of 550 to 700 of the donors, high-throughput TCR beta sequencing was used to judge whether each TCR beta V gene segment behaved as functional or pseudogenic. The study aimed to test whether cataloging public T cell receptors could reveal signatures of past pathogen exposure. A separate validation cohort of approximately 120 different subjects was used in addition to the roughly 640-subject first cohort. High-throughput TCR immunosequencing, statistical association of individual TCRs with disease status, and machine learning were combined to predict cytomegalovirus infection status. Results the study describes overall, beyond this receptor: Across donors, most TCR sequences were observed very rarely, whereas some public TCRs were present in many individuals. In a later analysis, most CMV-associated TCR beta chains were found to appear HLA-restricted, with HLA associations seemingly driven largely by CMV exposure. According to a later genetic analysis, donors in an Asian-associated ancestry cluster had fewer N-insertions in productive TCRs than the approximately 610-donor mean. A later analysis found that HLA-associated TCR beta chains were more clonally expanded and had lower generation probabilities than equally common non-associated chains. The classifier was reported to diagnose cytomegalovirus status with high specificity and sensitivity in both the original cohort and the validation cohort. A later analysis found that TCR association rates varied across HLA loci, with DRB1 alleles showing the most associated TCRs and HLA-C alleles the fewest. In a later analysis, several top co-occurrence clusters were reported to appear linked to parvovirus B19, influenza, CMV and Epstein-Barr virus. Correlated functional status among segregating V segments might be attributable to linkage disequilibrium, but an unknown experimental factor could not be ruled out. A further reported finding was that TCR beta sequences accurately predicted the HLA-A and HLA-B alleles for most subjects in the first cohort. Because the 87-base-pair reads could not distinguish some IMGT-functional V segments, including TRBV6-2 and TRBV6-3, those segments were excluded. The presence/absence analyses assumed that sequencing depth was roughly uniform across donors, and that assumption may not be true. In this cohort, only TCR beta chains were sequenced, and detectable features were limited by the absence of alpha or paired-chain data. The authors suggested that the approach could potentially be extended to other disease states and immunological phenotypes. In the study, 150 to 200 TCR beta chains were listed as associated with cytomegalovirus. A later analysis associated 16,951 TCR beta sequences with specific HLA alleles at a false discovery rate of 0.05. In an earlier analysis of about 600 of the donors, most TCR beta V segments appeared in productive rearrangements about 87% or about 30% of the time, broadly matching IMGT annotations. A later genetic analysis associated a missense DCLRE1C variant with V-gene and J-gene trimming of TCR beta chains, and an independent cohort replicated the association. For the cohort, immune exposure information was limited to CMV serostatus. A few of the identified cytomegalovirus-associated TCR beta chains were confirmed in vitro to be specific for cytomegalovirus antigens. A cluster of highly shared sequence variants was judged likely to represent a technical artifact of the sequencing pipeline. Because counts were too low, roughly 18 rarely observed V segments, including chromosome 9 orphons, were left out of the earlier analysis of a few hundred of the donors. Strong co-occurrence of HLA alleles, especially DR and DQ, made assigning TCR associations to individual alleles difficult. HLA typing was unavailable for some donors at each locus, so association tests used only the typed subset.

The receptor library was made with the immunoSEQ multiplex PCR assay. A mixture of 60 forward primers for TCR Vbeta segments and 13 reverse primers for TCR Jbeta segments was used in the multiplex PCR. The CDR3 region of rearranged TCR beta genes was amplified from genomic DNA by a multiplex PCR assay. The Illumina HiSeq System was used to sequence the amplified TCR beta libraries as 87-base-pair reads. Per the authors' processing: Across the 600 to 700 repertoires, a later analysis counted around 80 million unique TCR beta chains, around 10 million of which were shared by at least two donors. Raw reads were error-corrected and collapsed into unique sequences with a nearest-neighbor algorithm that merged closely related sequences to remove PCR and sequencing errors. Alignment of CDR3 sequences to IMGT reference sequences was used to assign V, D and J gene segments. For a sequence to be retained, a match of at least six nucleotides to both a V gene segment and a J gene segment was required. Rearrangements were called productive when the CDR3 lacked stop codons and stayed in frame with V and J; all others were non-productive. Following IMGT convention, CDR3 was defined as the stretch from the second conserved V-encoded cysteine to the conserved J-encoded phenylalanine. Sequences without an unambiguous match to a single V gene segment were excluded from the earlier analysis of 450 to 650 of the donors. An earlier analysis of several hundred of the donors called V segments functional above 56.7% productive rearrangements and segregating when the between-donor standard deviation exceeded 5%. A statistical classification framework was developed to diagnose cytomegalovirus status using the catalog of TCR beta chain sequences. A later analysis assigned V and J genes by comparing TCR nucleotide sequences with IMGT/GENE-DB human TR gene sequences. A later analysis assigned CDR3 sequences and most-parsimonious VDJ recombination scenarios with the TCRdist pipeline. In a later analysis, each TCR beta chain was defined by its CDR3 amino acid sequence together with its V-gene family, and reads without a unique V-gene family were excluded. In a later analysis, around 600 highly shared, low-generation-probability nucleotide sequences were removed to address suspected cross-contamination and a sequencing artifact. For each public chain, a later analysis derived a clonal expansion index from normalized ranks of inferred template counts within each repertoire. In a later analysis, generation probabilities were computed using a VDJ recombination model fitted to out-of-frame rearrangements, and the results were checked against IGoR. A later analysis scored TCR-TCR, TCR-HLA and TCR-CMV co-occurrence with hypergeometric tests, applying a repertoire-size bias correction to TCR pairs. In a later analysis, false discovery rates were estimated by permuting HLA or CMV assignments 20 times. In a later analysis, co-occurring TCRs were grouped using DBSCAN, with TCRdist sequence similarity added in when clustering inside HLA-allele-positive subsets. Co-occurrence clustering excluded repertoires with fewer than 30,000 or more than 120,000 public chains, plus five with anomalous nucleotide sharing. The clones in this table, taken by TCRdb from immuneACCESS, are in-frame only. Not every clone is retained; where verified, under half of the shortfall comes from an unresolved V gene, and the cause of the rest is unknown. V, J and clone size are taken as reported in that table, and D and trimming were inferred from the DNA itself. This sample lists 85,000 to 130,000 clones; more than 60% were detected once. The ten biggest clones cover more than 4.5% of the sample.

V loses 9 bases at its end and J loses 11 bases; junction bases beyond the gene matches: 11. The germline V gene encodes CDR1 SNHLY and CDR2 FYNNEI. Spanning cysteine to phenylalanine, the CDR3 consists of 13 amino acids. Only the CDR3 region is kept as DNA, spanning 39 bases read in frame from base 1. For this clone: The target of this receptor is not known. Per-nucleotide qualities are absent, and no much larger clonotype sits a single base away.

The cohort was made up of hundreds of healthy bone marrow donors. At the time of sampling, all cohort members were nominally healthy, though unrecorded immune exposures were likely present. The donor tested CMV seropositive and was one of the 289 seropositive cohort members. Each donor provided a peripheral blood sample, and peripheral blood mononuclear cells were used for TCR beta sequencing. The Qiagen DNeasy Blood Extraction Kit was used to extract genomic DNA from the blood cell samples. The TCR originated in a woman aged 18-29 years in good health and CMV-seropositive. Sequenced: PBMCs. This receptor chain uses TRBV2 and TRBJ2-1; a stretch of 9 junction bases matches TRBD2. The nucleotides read TGTGCCAGTGGGACTAGCCGGCATGCAAAGCAGTTCTTC. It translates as CASGTSRHAKQFF. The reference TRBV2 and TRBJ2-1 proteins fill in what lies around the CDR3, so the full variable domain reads EPEVTQTPSHQVTQMGQEVILRCVPISNHLYFYWYRQILGQKVEFLVSFYNNEISEKSEIFDDQFSVERPDGSNFTLKIRSTKLEDSAMYFCASGTSRHAKQFFGPGTRLTVL.